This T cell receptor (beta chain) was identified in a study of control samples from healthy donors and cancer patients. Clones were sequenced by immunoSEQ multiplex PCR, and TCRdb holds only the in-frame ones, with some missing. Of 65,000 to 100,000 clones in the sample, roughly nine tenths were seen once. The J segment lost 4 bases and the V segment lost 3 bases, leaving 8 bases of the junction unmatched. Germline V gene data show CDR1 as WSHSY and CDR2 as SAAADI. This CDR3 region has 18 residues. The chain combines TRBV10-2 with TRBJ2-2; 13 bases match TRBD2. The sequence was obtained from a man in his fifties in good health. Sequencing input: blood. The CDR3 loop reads CASSDFRTSGGGTGELFF. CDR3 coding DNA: TGCGCCAGCAGTGATTTTAGGACTAGCGGGGGAGGCACCGGGGAGCTGTTTTTT.